The next 23 T cell receptor beta chains were all read from a single sample in a study of a mutant IDH1 vaccine in newly diagnosed glioma. Specified time point: baseline, week 1 (first vaccination visit). Noted treatment: pre-vaccination baseline after standard-of-care therapy. The data were produced by immunoSEQ multiplex PCR, yet TCRdb's version contains in-frame clones alone and is incomplete. This table holds tens of thousands of clones, 83% found once. The source was PBMCs, collected from a glioma patient treated with radiotherapy, temozolomide or both. These receptors were obtained from a woman aged 45-59 years with glioma.

This chain connects TRBV5-1 to TRBJ1-6; D is possibly TRBD1 (5 bases). The germline V gene encodes CDR1 SGHRS and CDR2 YFSETQ. The V end lost 5 bases, the J end lost 3 bases, and 12 bases lay between the germline ends. There are 15 residues in the CDR3. The CDR3: CASSQGEIYNSPLHF. The CDR3 region has the DNA TGCGCCAGCAGTCAAGGGGAGATCTATAATTCACCCCTCCACTTT.

This chain uses TRBV5-4 with TRBJ2-7; TRBD1 aligns across 7 bases. Trimming removed 0 bases from V and 5 bases from J; junction bases left unmatched: 5. The CDR3 has 14 amino acids. Germline V lookup: CDR1 SGHNT, CDR2 YYREEE (reference sequence). The DNA of the CDR3 is TGTGCCAGCAGCTTGGCCCTAACAGGGGACGAGCAGTACTTC. Its protein product is CASSLALTGDEQYF. Complete variable domain (other parts from reference TRBV5-4 and TRBJ2-7): ETGVTQSPTHLIKTRGQQVTLRCSSQSGHNTVSWYQQALGQGPQFIFQYYREEENGRGNFPPRFSGLQFPNYSSELNVNALELDDSALYLCASSLALTGDEQYFGPGTRLTVT.

This chain connects TRBV7-9 to TRBJ1-2; TRBD1 aligns across 8 bases. The junction had 9 bases not matched to a gene; V was cut back by 5 bases and J by 13 bases. The CDR3 sequence is 12 residues long. Germline V gives CDR1 SEHNR, CDR2 FQNEAQ (reference sequence). CDR3 region: CASSETGQAATF. CDR3 nucleotides: TGTGCCAGCAGCGAAACGGGACAGGCGGCCACCTTC.

This chain joins TRBV27 and TRBJ1-1; 7 bases agree with TRBD1. The CDR3 has 18 residues. The ends lost 5 bases at V and 5 bases at J; junction bases unmatched: 20. Germline CDR1 and CDR2: MNHEY and SMNVEV (reference sequence). CDR3 coding DNA: TGTGCCAGCAGTCCCCTCGACAGGGCTGTCGATGGAGGGACTGAAGCTTTCTTT. The encoded protein is CASSPLDRAVDGGTEAFF.

This sequence joins TRBV9 and TRBJ2-7; 7 bases align to TRBD2. The germline V gene has CDR1 SGDLS and CDR2 YYNGEE. The V segment lost 0 bases and the J segment 4 bases; nucleotides outside the gene matches: 4. The CDR3 covers 14 residues. CDR3 region: CASSVGQAGYEQYF. DNA of the CDR3: TGTGCCAGCAGCGTAGGTCAAGCGGGGTACGAGCAGTACTTC.

The V call is TRBV9, the J call TRBJ1-3; 7 bases are a match to TRBD1. Trimming cost V 0 bases and J 2 bases; bases outside gene matches: 2. Germline V gene lookup returns CDR1 SGDLS and CDR2 YYNGEE. The CDR3 loop spans 15 amino acids. The CDR3 region is CASSVGTGAGNTIYF. CDR3 nucleotides: TGTGCCAGCAGCGTAGGCACAGGGGCTGGAAACACCATATATTTT.

This clone was recorded a few times. The chain combines TRBV4-2 with TRBJ1-5; D gene ambiguous. The V gene's germline CDR1 is LGHNA and CDR2 YNFKEQ. Trimming left V 0 bases short and J 9 bases short, with 12 bases between. This CDR3 is 14 amino acids long. CDR3 DNA sequence: TGTGCCAGCAGCCAAGAGGAGAAGTATGCGCCCCAGCATTTT. Translation gives CASSQEEKYAPQHF.

The V gene is TRBV10-3, the J gene TRBJ1-6; D gene uncertain. The CDR3 contains 16 residues. Trimming cost V 4 bases and J 0 bases, with 10 bases left between them. Germline values: CDR1 ENHRY, CDR2 SYGVKD. CDR3: CAISGGTSSYNSPLHF. CDR3 in DNA: TGTGCCATCAGTGGCGGCACTAGCTCCTATAATTCACCCCTCCACTTT.

The rearrangement uses TRBV7-2 and TRBJ2-1; a possible D gene is TRBD1 (5 bases). Germline assignment: CDR1 SGHTA and CDR2 FQGNSA. The CDR3 contains 13 residues. V was pared by 5 bases and J by 7 bases, with 12 bases between. Here the CDR3 reads CASSPNAGNEQFF. The CDR3 DNA reads TGTGCCAGCAGCCCAAACGCAGGGAATGAGCAGTTCTTC.

The J gene is TRBJ2-6, the V gene TRBV27; possible D gene TRBD2, 5 bases. V lost 5 bases, J lost 2 bases, and 10 bases lay in between. The germline V gene encodes CDR1 MNHEY and CDR2 SMNVEV (reference sequence). The CDR3 has 15 amino acids. CDR3 nucleotide sequence: TGTGCCAGCAGTCTCTACGGGGCTGGGGCCAACGTCCTGACTTTC. Translated, it gives CASSLYGAGANVLTF.

This clone was counted between two and nine times. The rearrangement joins TRBV6-5 to TRBJ2-3; D remains unclear. Per the germline V gene, CDR1 is MNHEY and CDR2 is SVGAGI. This CDR3 is 14 amino acids long. The V and J ends lost 5 bases and 5 bases respectively, with 14 bases between them. CDR3 sequence reads: CASSPDRFGDTQYF. The CDR3 nucleotides read TGTGCCAGCAGTCCCGACCGATTCGGAGATACGCAGTATTTT.

The gene calls are TRBV29-1 and TRBJ2-7; 8 positions match TRBD1. Germline-derived CDR1 and CDR2 are SQVTM and ANQGSEA. There are 14 residues in the CDR3. V lost 4 bases, J lost 2 bases, and 7 bases stayed unmatched. DNA for the CDR3: TGCAGCGTTGGGGGCGACAGGGGAACCTACGAGCAGTACTTC. Amino acid sequence: CSVGGDRGTYEQYF.

The chain's CDR3 is CSVGGTVNTGELFF. The CDR3 nucleotides read TGCAGCGTGGGGGGGACAGTGAACACCGGGGAGCTGTTTTTT. The chain employs TRBV29-1 and TRBJ2-2; D may match TRBD1 or TRBD2 (7 bases each). The germline CDR1 and CDR2 sequences are SQVTM and ANQGSEA. The CDR3 is made up of 14 amino acids. Deletions cut 6 bases from V and 1 base from J, with 12 bases between.

This chain links TRBV27 with TRBJ1-6, with D maybe TRBD1 (5 bases). Looked up from germline, CDR1 is MNHEY and CDR2 is SMNVEV (reference sequence). CDR3 length: 14 amino acids. Trimming took off 2 bases at V and 7 bases at J, with 9 bases between the two ends. The CDR3 coding sequence is TGTGCCAGCAGTTTAATAGGGGAGAATTCACCCCTCCACTTT. It translates to CASSLIGENSPLHF.

The rearrangement uses TRBV5-1 and TRBJ1-1; 10 bases agree with TRBD1. CDR3 size: 18 residues. Germline values: CDR1 SGHRS, CDR2 YFSETQ. V lost 3 bases and J lost 2; bases outside the gene matches: 13. CDR3: CASSSAGTGALGNTEAFF. The CDR3 DNA sequence: TGCGCCAGCAGCTCCGCCGGGACAGGGGCCCTGGGTAACACTGAAGCTTTCTTT.

The rearrangement joins TRBV30 to TRBJ1-2; TRBD1 matches 7 bases. The germline V gene encodes CDR1 GTSNPN and CDR2 SVGIG (reference sequence). Losses at the gene ends were 6 bases for V and 2 bases for J; bases not matched to a gene: 6. The CDR3 totals 13 residues. The CDR3 here is CACPGQLNYGYTF. As DNA, the CDR3 is TGTGCCTGCCCGGGACAGTTAAACTATGGCTACACCTTC.

V and J are TRBV5-6 and TRBJ1-1, with D tentatively TRBD1 (6 bases). The germline CDR1 and CDR2 sequences are SGHDT and YYEEEE. With 4 bases removed from V and 5 bases from J, the gap between germline ends came to 18 bases. The CDR3 is made up of 15 amino acids. Here the CDR3 reads CASSPNYREGTEAFF. For the CDR3, the DNA is TGTGCCAGCAGCCCTAATTACAGGGAAGGGACTGAAGCTTTCTTT. Full variable domain (rest looked up from reference TRBV5-6 and TRBJ1-1): DAGVTQSPTHLIKTRGQQVTLRCSPKSGHDTVSWYQQALGQGPQFIFQYYEEEERQRGNFPDRFSGHQFPNYSSELNVNALLLGDSALYLCASSPNYREGTEAFFGQGTRLTVV.

The chain links TRBV7-9 to TRBJ2-6, with a weak D call TRBD2 (6 bases). CDR1 and CDR2 from the germline V gene are SEHNR and FQNEAQ (reference sequence). The CDR3 extends over 17 amino acids. Trimming removed 3 bases from V and 0 bases from J, with 12 bases in between. The CDR3 sequence: CASSLGGDSSGANVLTF. Here the CDR3 DNA reads TGTGCCAGCAGCTTGGGGGGTGATAGCTCTGGGGCCAACGTCCTGACTTTC.

The V and J genes are TRBV4-2 and TRBJ2-7, with a possible D match to TRBD1 (6 bases). From germline, CDR1 is LGHNA and CDR2 YNFKEQ. This CDR3 comprises 14 residues. The V gene lost 4 bases and the J gene lost 5 bases, with 15 bases spanning the gap. The CDR3 here is CASSPTGKSNEQYF. The CDR3 DNA sequence: TGTGCCAGCAGCCCAACAGGGAAATCCAACGAGCAGTACTTC.

This clone appeared a single time. This rearrangement joins TRBV18 to TRBJ2-7; TRBD2 agrees at 8 bases. Germline V CDR1 and CDR2: KGHSH, LQKENI. The CDR3 totals 12 residues. Trimming at V came to 6 bases and at J to 5 bases, leaving 3 bases not matched to a gene. The CDR3 DNA reads as TGTGCCAGCTCTCGGGGGGGCAACGAGCAGTACTTC. This translates into CASSRGGNEQYF. Looking up the rest from reference TRBV18 and TRBJ2-7 gives the full variable domain: NAGVMQNPRHLVRRRGQEARLRCSPMKGHSHVYWYRQLPEEGLKFMVYLQKENIIDESGMPKERFSAEFPKEGPSILRIQQVVRGDSAAYFCASSRGGNEQYFGPGTRLTVT.

The chain recombines TRBV19 with TRBJ2-2; unclear D gene. Trimming shortened V by 5 bases and J by 2 bases, and 3 bases separated the two germline ends. The CDR3 extends over 12 amino acids. The V gene's germline CDR1 is LNHDA and CDR2 SQIVND (reference sequence). The CDR3, as DNA: TGTGCCAGTAGTTATAACACCGGGGAGCTGTTTTTT. It encodes CASSYNTGELFF.

V and J are TRBV1 and TRBJ2-1; the D call TRBD2 from the table was never checked on the DNA. TRBV1 is a pseudogene segment. CDR3 length equals 13 residues. The CDR3 here is CTSSQRMSLRQFF. CDR3 nucleotide sequence: TGCACCAGCAGCCAGCGCATGTCCCTAAGGCAGTTCTTC.

Details on this clone: Germline is not matched at one junction end, which may reflect a read error. This chain connects TRBV30 to TRBJ1-3; D is uncertain. The V gene's germline CDR1 is GTSNPN and CDR2 SVGIG (reference sequence). This CDR3 comprises 12 residues. CDR3 in DNA: TGTGCCTGGAGTCTCCCGGGCCTTAAATTGGATTTT. Translated, it gives CAWSLPGLKLDF.